Listed below are T cell receptor beta chains from one sample, sequenced in a study of T cell changes during pregnancy in multiple sclerosis. Here immunoSEQ multiplex PCR was the method, and the copy in TCRdb shows in-frame clones only, minus some. The data show over 75,000 clones, with 92% seen just once and about 3% held by the top ten. The sample here was peripheral blood, taken in the first trimester of pregnancy. Receptors were obtained from a female donor with multiple sclerosis, enrolled in a pregnancy study. Both conserved end residues are part of each CDR3. D genes are given only for firm matches. Only some rows state a clone size, as once, few, many or a class for expanded clones.

d_call clone_size cdr3_length j_call v_call cdr3_nt cdr3_aa
. . 15 TRBJ1-4 TRBV23-1 TGCGCCAGCAGTCAAAGGACAGACCTTAATGAAAAACTGTTTTTT CASSQRTDLNEKLFF
. . 14 TRBJ2-2 TRBV7-8 TGTGCCAGCAGCCAGACTCTCAGCACCGGGGAGCTGTTTTTT CASSQTLSTGELFF
. . 15 TRBJ2-3 TRBV7-8 TGTGCCAGCAGTACCGAGGGGGTCGGGACAGATACGCAGTATTTT CASSTEGVGTDTQYF
. . 16 TRBJ2-3 TRBV7-2 TGTGCCAGCAGCACAGGCCGGGCATCTCCTACAGATACGCAGTATTTT CASSTGRASPTDTQYF
TRBD2 . 15 TRBJ2-5 TRBV7-6 TGTGCCAGCAGCTTAGGGTTTAGCGGGGAAGAGACCCAGTACTTC CASSLGFSGEETQYF
. . 12 TRBJ2-2 TRBV11-3 TGTGCCAGCAGCGTCGACACCGGGGAGCTGTTTTTT CASSVDTGELFF
. . 14 TRBJ1-1 TRBV6-6 TGTGCCAGCAGCTCCTATTTATCAATGGTTGGAGCTTTCTTT CASSSYLSMVGAFF
TRBD2 . 17 TRBJ2-1 TRBV13 TGTGCCAGCAGCTCACGGGGCCTAGCGGGAGGGGCGGATGAGCAGTTCTTC CASSSRGLAGGADEQFF
TRBD1 . 18 TRBJ2-7 TRBV25-1 TGTGCCAGCAGCGCGGAGGGGACAGGCGCTTCTCTGATCCACGAGCAGTACTTC CASSAEGTGASLIHEQYF
. once 13 TRBJ1-2 TRBV27 TGTGCCAGCAGAAAGGACACAAACTATGGCTACACCTTC CASRKDTNYGYTF
TRBD1 . 16 TRBJ1-4 TRBV4-1 TGCGCCAGCAGCCAAGTACCGGGACAGTCTAATGAAAAACTGTTTTTT CASSQVPGQSNEKLFF
. . 14 TRBJ1-4 TRBV30 TGTGCCTGGAGGCCAGGGACAAATAATGAAAAACTGTTTTTT CAWRPGTNNEKLFF
TRBD2 . 15 TRBJ2-7 TRBV4-3 TGCGCCAGCAGCCAAGAAGTGGGGCTAGCGGATGAGCAGTACTTC CASSQEVGLADEQYF
TRBD1 . 14 TRBJ1-2 TRBV28 TGTGCCAGCAGTTTAGGGACAGGGTATAATGGCTACACCTTC CASSLGTGYNGYTF
. . 13 TRBJ1-5 TRBV6-1 TGTGCCAGCGCACGGGGGAAGGGTCAGCCCCAGCATTTT CASARGKGQPQHF
. . 13 TRBJ2-3 TRBV7-8 TGTGCCACCTCGGGACTCAGCACAGATACGCAGTATTTT CATSGLSTDTQYF
TRBD1 . 14 TRBJ1-2 TRBV28 TGTGCCAGCAGTTCAGAGACAGCAGGGGGGAGCTACACCTTC CASSSETAGGSYTF
TRBD2 . 18 TRBJ2-3 TRBV25-1 TGTGCCAGCAGTGGGCTAGCGGGAGTTTTTACTAGCACAGATACGCAGTATTTT CASSGLAGVFTSTDTQYF
TRBD1 . 14 TRBJ2-7 TRBV28 TGTGCCAGCAGATTTCCGGGACAGAATTACGAGCAGTACTTC CASRFPGQNYEQYF
. . 11 TRBJ2-1 TRBV20-1 TGCAGTGCTAGACCTTCGGATGAGCAGTTCTTC CSARPSDEQFF
. . 15 TRBJ2-7 TRBV6-6 TGTGCCAGCAGTTTACTAAGCGGCTTCTCCTACGAGCAGTACTTC CASSLLSGFSYEQYF
TRBD2 . 17 TRBJ2-2 TRBV15 TGTGCCACCAGCAGAGTTAGCGGGAGCTCTGTACCCGGGGAGCTGTTTTTT CATSRVSGSSVPGELFF
. once 13 TRBJ2-7 TRBV29-1 TGCAGCGTTGAAGATCAGCCAGGGGACGAGCAGTACTTC CSVEDQPGDEQYF
TRBD1 . 16 TRBJ1-2 TRBV14 TGTGCCAGCAGCCAATACCCCAAGACAGGGGACTATGGCTACACCTTC CASSQYPKTGDYGYTF
TRBD1 . 19 TRBJ2-6 TRBV18 TGTGCCAGCTCACCACTGCAGGGGGCGCAGGACTCTGGGGCCAACGTCCTGACTTTC CASSPLQGAQDSGANVLTF
. . 18 TRBJ2-7 TRBV15 TGTGCCACCAGCAGAGATGGGTTCACTCATGGAGGTCTTGGGGAGCAGTACTTC CATSRDGFTHGGLGEQYF
. . 18 TRBJ2-3 TRBV4-2 TGTGCCAGCAGCCAAGATGGTTGTGTAAGCGGCTGCACAGATACGCAGTATTTT CASSQDGCVSGCTDTQYF
. . 13 TRBJ1-2 TRBV5-1 TGCGCCAGCAGCACTACTGGACAGTATGGCTACACCTTC CASSTTGQYGYTF
. . 11 TRBJ1-5 TRBV19 TGTGCCAGTAGTCAGAATCAGCCCCAGCATTTT CASSQNQPQHF
TRBD2 . 17 TRBJ2-1 TRBV11-2 TGTGCCAGCAGCTTATTTGCGGGAGCCCCATCCTACAATGAGCAGTTCTTC CASSLFAGAPSYNEQFF
. . 14 TRBJ1-4 TRBV6-1 TGTGCCAGCAGTGATCTGAAGCCCTTCGAAAAACTGTTTTTT CASSDLKPFEKLFF
TRBD1 . 14 TRBJ1-2 TRBV2 TGTGCCAGCAGTTCCCTACAGGGGGCCGGAGGCTACACCTTC CASSSLQGAGGYTF
. once 14 TRBJ2-3 TRBV19 TGTGCCAGTAGTATGGTAAACAGAGCCCATACGCAGTATTTT CASSMVNRAHTQYF
. . 12 TRBJ1-1 TRBV7-9 TGTGCCAGCAGCTGGGCGAACACTGAAGCTTTCTTT CASSWANTEAFF
. once 12 TRBJ1-2 TRBV7-9 TGTGCCAGCAGCGGTACAGGGAATGGCTACACCTTC CASSGTGNGYTF
TRBD1 few 14 TRBJ2-2 TRBV28 TGTGCCAGCAGCCTGACAGGGACCACCGGGGAGCTGTTTTTT CASSLTGTTGELFF
. . 16 TRBJ2-5 TRBV7-9 TGTGCCAGCAGCATCTTCCCCCAGGACAGACAAGAGACCCAGTACTTC CASSIFPQDRQETQYF
. . 13 TRBJ2-2 TRBV29-1 TGCAGCGTTGGCCTAGCGCGGACCGGGGAGCTGTTTTTT CSVGLARTGELFF
. . 12 TRBJ1-4 TRBV18 TGTGCCAGCCGACTCGGCAATGAAAAACTGTTTTTT CASRLGNEKLFF
. once 15 TRBJ2-1 TRBV29-1 TGCAGCGTTGGCCGACCCGGGACTCCCTACAATGAGCAGTTCTTC CSVGRPGTPYNEQFF
TRBD1 . 17 TRBJ2-3 TRBV29-1 TGCAGCGTCCCCCCTGAATTAACAGGGGGTCTCACAGATACGCAGTATTTT CSVPPELTGGLTDTQYF
TRBD1 once 17 TRBJ2-7 TRBV29-1 TGCAGCGTTGAAAGGTTAAGAAGGACAGGGTCGCCTTACGAGCAGTACTTC CSVERLRRTGSPYEQYF
. . 15 TRBJ2-3 TRBV7-9 TGTGCCAGCCGCCCCGGGACACTTGACACAGATACGCAGTATTTT CASRPGTLDTDTQYF
. . 15 TRBJ2-1 TRBV5-4 TGTGCCAGCAGCTTCGAGCCGGGACATGTGGATGAGCAGTTCTTC CASSFEPGHVDEQFF
. . 14 TRBJ1-1 TRBV5-8 TGTGCCAGCAGCACGAAGAAGCGTAACACTGAAGCTTTCTTT CASSTKKRNTEAFF
TRBD1 . 15 TRBJ1-5 TRBV7-2 TGTGCCGGCAGCCGGACAGGGGGCGGCAATCAGCCCCAGCATTTT CAGSRTGGGNQPQHF
TRBD1 once 14 TRBJ2-5 TRBV5-1 TGCGCCAGCAGCTTAGGAGACAGGGGAGAGACCCAGTACTTC CASSLGDRGETQYF
. . 15 TRBJ2-7 TRBV18 TGTGCCAGCTCACCACTAGCGGCTGGGGCTAACGAGCAGTACTTC CASSPLAAGANEQYF
TRBD2 . 19 TRBJ2-1 TRBV27 TGTGCCAGCAGTTTCCTCGTAGCGGGAGTTCCCCCCCCTACCAATGAGCAGTTCTTC CASSFLVAGVPPPTNEQFF
TRBD1 . 16 TRBJ2-6 TRBV27 TGTGCCAGCACGGGACAGGGGACCTCTGGGGCCAACGTCCTGACTTTC CASTGQGTSGANVLTF